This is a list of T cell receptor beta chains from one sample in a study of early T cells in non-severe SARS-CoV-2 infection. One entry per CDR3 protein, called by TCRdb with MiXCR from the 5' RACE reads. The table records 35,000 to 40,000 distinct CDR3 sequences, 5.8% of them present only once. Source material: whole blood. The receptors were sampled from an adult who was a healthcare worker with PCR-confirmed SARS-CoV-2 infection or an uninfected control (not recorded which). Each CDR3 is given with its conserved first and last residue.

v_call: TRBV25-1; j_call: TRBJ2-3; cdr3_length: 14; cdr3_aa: CASSVRQGTDTQYF
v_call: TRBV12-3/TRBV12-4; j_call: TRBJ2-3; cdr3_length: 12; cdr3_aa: CASRVGPDTQYF
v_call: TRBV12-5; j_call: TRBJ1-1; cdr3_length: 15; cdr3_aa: CASGFPGTGGTEAFF
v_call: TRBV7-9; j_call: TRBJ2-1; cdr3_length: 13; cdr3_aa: CASSPTDGVGQFF
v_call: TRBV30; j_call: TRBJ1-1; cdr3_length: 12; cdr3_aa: CAVLELYTEAFF
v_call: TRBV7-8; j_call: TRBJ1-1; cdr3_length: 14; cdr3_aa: CASSGSTGDTEAFF
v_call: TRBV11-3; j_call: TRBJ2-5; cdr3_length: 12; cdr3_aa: CASSAVGETQYF
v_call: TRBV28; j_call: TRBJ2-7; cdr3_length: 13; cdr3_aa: CASRGQGSGQQYF
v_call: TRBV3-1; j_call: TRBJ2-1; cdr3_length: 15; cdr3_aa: CASSYAGLNKRGQFF
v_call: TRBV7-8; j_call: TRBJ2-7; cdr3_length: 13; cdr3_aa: CASRRESSYEQYF
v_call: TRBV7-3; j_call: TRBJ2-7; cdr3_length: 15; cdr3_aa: CASSPRQGNSYEQYF
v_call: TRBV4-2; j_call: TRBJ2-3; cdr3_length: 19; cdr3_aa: CASSQDLLVASGRPGTQYF
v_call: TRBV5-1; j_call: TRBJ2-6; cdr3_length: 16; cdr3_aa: CASSLDPPTGANVLTF
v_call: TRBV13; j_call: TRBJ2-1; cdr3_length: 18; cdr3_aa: CASRHGTSGGSSYNEQFF
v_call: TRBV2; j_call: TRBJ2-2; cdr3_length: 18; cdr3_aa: CASSERLAGARRTGELFF
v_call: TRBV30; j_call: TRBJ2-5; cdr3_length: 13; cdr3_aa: CAWSVKGGETQYF
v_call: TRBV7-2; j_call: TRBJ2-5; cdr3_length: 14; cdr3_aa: CASSFFGGQETQYF
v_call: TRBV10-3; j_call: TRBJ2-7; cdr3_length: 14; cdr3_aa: CAISDPRESYEQYF
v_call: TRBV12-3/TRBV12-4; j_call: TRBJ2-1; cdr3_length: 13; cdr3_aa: CASSLGTGRWQFF
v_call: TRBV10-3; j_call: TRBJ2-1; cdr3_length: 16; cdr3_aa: CAISGTSGTSYNEQFF
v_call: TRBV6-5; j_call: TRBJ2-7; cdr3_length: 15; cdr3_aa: CASSSAEGAKYEQYF
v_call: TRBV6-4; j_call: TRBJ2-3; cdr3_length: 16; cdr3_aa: CASSQLAGGPADTQYF
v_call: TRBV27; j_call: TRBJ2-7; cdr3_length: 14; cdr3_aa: CASMRHGPGYEQYF
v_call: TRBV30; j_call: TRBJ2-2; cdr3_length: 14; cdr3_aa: CARGGGRDTGELFF
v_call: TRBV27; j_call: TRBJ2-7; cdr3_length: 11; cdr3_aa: CANSPPAEQYF
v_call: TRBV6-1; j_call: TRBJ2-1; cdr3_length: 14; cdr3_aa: CATFPGLHHNEQFF
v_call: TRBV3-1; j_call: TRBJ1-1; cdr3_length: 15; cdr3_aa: CASRATGQGSTEAFF
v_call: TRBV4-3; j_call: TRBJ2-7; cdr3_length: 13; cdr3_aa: CASSPTIDYEQYF
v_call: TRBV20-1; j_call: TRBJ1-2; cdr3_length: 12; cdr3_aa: CSSRQGNYGYTF
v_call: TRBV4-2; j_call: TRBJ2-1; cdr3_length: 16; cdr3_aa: CASSLEGTSSYNEQFF
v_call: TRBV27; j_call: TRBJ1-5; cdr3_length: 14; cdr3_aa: CASRRDRTNQPQHF
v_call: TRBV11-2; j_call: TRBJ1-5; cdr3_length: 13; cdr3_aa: CASGQGGHQPQHF